Reported below is one T cell receptor (beta chain). Its cognate antigen is unknown. The data are from a study of cytomegalovirus exposure and HLA in healthy donors. Overall study results and limits: From TCR beta sequences, most subjects' HLA-A and HLA-B alleles were reportedly predicted accurately.

The V end was cut by 8 bases, the J end by 8 bases, with 15 bases between. This CDR3 is built from 12 residues. Primers for the PCR totalled 60 Vbeta and 13 Jbeta. Profiling relied on immunoSEQ multiplex PCR, and the TCRdb table lists in-frame clones only, not all of them. The repertoire consists of more than 200,000 clones, with roughly 79% occurring once and the leading ten covering about 2%. Input material: PBMCs. The chain joins TRBV23-1 to TRBJ1-2; TRBD1 might be the D (6 bases). TRBV23-1 is recorded as an ORF, its role being uncertain. The receptor comes from a male donor in good health and CMV-seronegative. CDR3 sequence: CASYQGGDGYTF. The CDR3 DNA reads TGCGCCAGCTACCAAGGGGGAGACGGCTACACCTTC.